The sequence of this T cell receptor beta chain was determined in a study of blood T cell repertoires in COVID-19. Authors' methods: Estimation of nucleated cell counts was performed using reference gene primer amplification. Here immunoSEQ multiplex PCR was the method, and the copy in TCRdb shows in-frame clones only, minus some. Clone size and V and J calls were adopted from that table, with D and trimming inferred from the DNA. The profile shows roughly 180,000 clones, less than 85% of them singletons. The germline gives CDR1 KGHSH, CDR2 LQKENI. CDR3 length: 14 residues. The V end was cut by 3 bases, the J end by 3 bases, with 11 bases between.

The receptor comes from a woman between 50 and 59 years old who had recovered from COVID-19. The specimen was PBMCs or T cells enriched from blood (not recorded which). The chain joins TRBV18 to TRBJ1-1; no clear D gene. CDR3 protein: CASSPPLVYTEAFF. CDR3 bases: TGTGCCAGCTCACCGCCCCTAGTCTACACTGAAGCTTTCTTT.